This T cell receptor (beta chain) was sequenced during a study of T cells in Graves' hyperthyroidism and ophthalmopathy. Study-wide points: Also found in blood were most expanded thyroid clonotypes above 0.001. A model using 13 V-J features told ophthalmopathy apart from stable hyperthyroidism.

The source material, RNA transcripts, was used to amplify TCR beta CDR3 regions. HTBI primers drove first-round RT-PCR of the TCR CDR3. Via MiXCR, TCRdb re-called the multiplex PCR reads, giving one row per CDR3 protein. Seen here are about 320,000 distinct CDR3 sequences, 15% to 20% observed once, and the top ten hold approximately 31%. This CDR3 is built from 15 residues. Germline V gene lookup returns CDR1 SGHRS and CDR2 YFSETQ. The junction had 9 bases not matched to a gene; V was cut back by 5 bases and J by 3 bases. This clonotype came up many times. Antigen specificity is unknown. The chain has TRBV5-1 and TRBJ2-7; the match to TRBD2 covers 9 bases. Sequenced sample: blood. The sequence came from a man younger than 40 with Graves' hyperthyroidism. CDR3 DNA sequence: TGCGCCAGCAGACGGACTAGCGACCCCCGCTACGAGCAGTACTTC. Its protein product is CASRRTSDPRYEQYF. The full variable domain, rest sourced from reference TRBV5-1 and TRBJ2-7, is KAGVTQTPRYLIKTRGQQVTLSCSPISGHRSVSWYQQTPGQGLQFLFEYFSETQRNKGNFPGRFSGRQFSNSRSEMNVSTLELGDSALYLCASRRTSDPRYEQYFGPGTRLTVT.